This TCR beta chain stems from a study of T cell changes during pregnancy in multiple sclerosis. Profiled with immunoSEQ multiplex PCR; TCRdb holds only in-frame clones, not every one. Altogether about 21,000 clones are present, roughly nine tenths being singletons, with the ten largest covering about 7.5%. CDR1 and CDR2 from the germline V gene are SGHDN and FVKESK. The V gene end was trimmed by 6 bases and the J gene end by 5 bases; junction bases not matched to a gene: 8. The CDR3 runs to 14 residues. The input for sequencing was CD8+ T cells from peripheral blood mononuclear cells, taken in the second trimester of pregnancy. The chain combines TRBV14 with TRBJ1-2; 8 nucleotides align to TRBD1. The sequence was collected from a female donor in good health, enrolled as a control in a pregnancy study. CDR3 DNA: TGTGCCAGCAGGGGGACAGGAATTTGGTATGGCTACACCTTC. Encoded protein: CASRGTGIWYGYTF.